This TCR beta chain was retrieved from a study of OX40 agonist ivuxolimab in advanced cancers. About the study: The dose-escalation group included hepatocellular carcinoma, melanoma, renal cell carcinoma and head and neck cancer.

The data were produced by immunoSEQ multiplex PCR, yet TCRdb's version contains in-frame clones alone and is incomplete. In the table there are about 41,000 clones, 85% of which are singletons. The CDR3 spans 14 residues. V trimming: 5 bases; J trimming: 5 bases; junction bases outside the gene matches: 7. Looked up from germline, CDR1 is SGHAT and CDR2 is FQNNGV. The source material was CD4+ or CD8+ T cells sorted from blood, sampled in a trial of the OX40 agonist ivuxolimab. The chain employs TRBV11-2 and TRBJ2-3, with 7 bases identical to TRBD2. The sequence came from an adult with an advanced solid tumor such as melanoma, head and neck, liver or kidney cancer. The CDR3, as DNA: TGTGCCAGCAGCCGAGGCGGGAGTAAAGATACGCAGTATTTT. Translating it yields CASSRGGSKDTQYF.